These 7 T cell receptor beta chains were all obtained from the same sample, sequenced in a study of blood T cell repertoires in COVID-19. The table came from immunoSEQ multiplex PCR; TCRdb's copy has only in-frame clones and leaves some out. This sample carries fewer than 300,000 clones, over 75% of them seen once, and the ten largest clones take 7.5% to 9%. What was sequenced was peripheral blood. These receptors were collected from a human donor in a cohort sampled during active COVID-19.

The genes are TRBV18 and TRBJ1-3, with D perhaps TRBD1 (6 bases). Trimming stripped 6 bases from V and 0 bases from J, with 15 bases between. The CDR3 covers 16 residues. Germline CDR1 KGHSH, CDR2 LQKENI. The CDR3, as DNA: TGTGCCAGCTCTCCCGGGGACACCTTCTCTGGAAACACCATATATTTT. Amino acid sequence: CASSPGDTFSGNTIYF.

This chain connects TRBV6-2 or TRBV6-3 to TRBJ2-3, with 9 bases fitting TRBD1. V shed 3 bases, J shed 5 bases, and the junction held 3 bases outside the gene matches. The CDR3 sequence is 14 residues long. Germline CDR1 MNHEY, CDR2 SVGEGT. The CDR3 is CASSYTGGIDTQYF. In DNA, the CDR3 is TGTGCCAGCAGTTATACAGGGGGCATAGATACGCAGTATTTT.

This chain uses TRBV19 with TRBJ1-1; TRBD1 matches at 10 bases. There are 12 residues in the CDR3. Germline trimming cut 8 bases from V and 4 bases from J; bases unmatched to any gene: 1. The germline gives CDR1 LNHDA, CDR2 SQIVND (reference sequence). CDR3 coding DNA: TGTGCCAGTCGACAGGGGGCCACTGAAGCTTTCTTT. Protein: CASRQGATEAFF. Full variable domain (rest looked up from reference TRBV19 and TRBJ1-1): DGGITQSPKYLFRKEGQNVTLSCEQNLNHDAMYWYRQDPGQGLRLIYYSQIVNDFQKGDIAEGYSVSREKKESFPLTVTSAQKNPTAFYLCASRQGATEAFFGQGTRLTVV.

This clone was seen only once. The CDR3 region is CASSEWVGVSTDTQYF. CDR3 bases: TGTGCCAGCAGTGAATGGGTCGGGGTTAGCACAGATACGCAGTATTTT. The chain links TRBV25-1 to TRBJ2-3; maybe TRBD2 (5 bases). V dropped 1 base and J dropped 0 bases, with 11 bases sitting between them. Germline-derived CDR1 and CDR2 are MGHDK and SYGVNS. The CDR3 sequence is 16 residues long.

The V call is TRBV6-5, the J call TRBJ1-2; D ambiguous. Trimming stripped 4 bases from V and 0 bases from J, with 9 bases between. CDR1 and CDR2 (germline): MNHEY, SVGAGI. This CDR3 region has 14 residues. CDR3 region: CASSLRETNYGYTF. The CDR3 nucleotides are TGTGCCAGCAGTTTGAGGGAGACTAACTATGGCTACACCTTC.

This clone showed up just a few times. CDR3 bases: TGCGCCAGCAGCCAAGAAATGGCACAGAACACTGAAGCTTTCTTT. It is translated as CASSQEMAQNTEAFF. This sequence joins TRBV4-3 and TRBJ1-1; D gene unclear. Germline CDR1 and CDR2: LGHNA and YSLEER. The CDR3 covers 15 residues. V gave up 0 bases and J gave up 1 base, with 9 bases separating them.

The chain employs TRBV6-2 or TRBV6-3 and TRBJ1-5; 10 bases map to TRBD1. The CDR3 is made up of 16 amino acids. After removal of 0 bases from V and 6 bases from J, the junction contained 5 bases not matched to a gene. Per the germline V gene, CDR1 is MNHEY and CDR2 is SVGEGT. This CDR3 is CASSYSGQGSGQPQHF. CDR3 nucleotide sequence: TGTGCCAGCAGTTACTCGGGACAGGGGTCGGGTCAGCCCCAGCATTTT.